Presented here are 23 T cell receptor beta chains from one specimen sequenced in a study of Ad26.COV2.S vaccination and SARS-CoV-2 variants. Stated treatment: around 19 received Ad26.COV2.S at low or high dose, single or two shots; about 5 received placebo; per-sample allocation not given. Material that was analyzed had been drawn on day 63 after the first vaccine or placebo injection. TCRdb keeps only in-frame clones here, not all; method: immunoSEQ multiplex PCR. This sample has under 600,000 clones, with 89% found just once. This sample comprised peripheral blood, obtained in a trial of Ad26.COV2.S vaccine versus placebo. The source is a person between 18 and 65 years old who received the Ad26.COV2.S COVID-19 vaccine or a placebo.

CDR3 nucleotide sequence: TGTGCCAGTAGAAGGACAGGGGAGAACTATGGCTACACCTTC. Its protein is CASRRTGENYGYTF. This chain links TRBV19 with TRBJ1-2, with TRBD1 matching over 9 bases. The CDR3 totals 14 residues. Unmatched junction bases numbered 4, after V lost 6 bases and J lost 2 bases. Germline assignment: CDR1 LNHDA and CDR2 SQIVND (reference sequence).

The DNA for the CDR3 is TGTGCCAGCAGTTATTACGGGGCGAACTATGGCTACACCTTC. Protein sequence: CASSYYGANYGYTF. This chain connects TRBV6-2 or TRBV6-3 to TRBJ1-2, with a possible D match to TRBD1 (5 bases). V gave up 3 bases and J gave up 2 bases, with 10 bases separating them. CDR1 and CDR2 (germline): MNHEY, SVGEGT. This CDR3 is built from 14 residues.

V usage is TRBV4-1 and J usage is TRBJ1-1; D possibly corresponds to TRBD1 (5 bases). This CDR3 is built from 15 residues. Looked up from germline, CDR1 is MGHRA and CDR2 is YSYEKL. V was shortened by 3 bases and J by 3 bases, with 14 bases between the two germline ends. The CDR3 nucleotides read TGCGCCAGCAGCCATTACTCGAGAGGGGACACTGAAGCTTTCTTT. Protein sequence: CASSHYSRGDTEAFF.

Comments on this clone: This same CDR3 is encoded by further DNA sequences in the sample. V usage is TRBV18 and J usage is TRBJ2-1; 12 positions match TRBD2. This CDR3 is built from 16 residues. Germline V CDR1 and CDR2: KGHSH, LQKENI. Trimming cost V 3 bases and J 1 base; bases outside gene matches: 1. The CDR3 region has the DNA TGTGCCAGCTCACCCCTAGCGGGGGGGTCCTACAATGAGCAGTTCTTC. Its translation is CASSPLAGGSYNEQFF.

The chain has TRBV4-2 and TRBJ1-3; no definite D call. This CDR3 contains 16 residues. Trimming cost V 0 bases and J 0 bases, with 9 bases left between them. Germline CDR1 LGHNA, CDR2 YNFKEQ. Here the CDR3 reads CASSQERASSGNTIYF. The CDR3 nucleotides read TGTGCCAGCAGCCAAGAAAGGGCCAGCTCTGGAAACACCATATATTTT.

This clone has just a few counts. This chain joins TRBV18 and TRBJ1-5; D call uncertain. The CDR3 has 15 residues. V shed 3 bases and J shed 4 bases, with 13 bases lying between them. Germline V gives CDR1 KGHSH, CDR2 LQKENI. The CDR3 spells CASSPGSGQNQPQHF. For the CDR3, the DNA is TGTGCCAGCTCACCGGGCAGCGGCCAAAATCAGCCCCAGCATTTT.

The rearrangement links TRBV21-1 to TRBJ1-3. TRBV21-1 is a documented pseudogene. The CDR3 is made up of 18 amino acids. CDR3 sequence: CASSKPGRSCRPGNTIYF. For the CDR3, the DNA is TGTGCCAGCAGCAAACCCGGAAGGTCCTGCCGCCCTGGAAACACCATATATTTT.

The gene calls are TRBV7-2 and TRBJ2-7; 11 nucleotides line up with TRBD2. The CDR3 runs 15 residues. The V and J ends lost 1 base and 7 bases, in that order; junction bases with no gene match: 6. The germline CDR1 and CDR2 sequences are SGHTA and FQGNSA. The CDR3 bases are TGTGCCAGCAGCTTAGGGCTAGCGGGAGGTAAAGAGCAGTACTTC. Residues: CASSLGLAGGKEQYF.

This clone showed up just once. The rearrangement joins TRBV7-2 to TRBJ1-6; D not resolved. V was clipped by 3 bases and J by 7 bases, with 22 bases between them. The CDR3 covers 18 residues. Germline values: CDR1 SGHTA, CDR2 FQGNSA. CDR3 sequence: CASSLRSSLTWENSPLHF. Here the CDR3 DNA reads TGTGCCAGCAGCTTGCGGTCCTCCCTCACCTGGGAGAATTCACCCCTCCACTTT.

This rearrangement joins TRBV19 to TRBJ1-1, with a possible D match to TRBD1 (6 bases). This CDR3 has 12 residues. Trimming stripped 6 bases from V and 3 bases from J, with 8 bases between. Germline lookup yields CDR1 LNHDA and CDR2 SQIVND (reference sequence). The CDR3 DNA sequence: TGTGCCAGTAGGGACAGAGACACTGAAGCTTTCTTT. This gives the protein CASRDRDTEAFF.

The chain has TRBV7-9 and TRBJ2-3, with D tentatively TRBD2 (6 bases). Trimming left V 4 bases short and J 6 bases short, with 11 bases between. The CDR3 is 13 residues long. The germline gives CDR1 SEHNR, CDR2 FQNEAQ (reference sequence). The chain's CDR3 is CASSYPGADTQYF. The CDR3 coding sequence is TGTGCCAGCAGCTACCCGGGAGCGGATACGCAGTATTTT.

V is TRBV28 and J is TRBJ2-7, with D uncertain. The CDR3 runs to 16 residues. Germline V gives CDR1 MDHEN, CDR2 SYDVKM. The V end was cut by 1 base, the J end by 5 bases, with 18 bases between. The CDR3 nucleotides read TGTGCCAGCAGTTTATCCTGGGGTGATAGTCGCCACGAGCAGTACTTC. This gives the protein CASSLSWGDSRHEQYF.

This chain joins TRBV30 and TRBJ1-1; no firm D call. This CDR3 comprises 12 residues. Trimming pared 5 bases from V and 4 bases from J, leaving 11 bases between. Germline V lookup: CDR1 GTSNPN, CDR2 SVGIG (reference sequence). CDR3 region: CAWSKGVTEAFF. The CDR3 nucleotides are TGTGCCTGGTCGAAGGGTGTCACTGAAGCTTTCTTT.

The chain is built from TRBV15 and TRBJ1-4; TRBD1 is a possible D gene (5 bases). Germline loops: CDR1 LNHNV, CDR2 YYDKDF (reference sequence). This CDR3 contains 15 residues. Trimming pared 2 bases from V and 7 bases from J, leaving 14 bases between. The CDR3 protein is CATSRNKGSSEKLFF. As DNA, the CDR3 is TGTGCCACCAGCAGAAATAAGGGGTCCAGTGAAAAACTGTTTTTT.

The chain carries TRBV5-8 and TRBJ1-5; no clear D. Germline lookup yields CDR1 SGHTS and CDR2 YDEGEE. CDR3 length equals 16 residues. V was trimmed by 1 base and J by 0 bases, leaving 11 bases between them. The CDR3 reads CASSLTVGSSNQPQHF. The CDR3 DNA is TGTGCCAGCAGCTTGACGGTCGGCAGTAGCAATCAGCCCCAGCATTTT.

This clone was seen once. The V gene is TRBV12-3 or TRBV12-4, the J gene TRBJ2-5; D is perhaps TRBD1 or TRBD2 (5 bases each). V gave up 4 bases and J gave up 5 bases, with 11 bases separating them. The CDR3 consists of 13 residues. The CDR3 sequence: CASSWSWGETQYF. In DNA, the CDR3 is TGTGCCAGCAGTTGGAGTTGGGGGGAGACCCAGTACTTC.

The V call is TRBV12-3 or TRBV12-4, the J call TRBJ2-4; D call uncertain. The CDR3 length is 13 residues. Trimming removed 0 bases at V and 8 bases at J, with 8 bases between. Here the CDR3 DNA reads TGTGCCAGCAGTTTAGCTGGGTGGGACATTCAGTACTTC. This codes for CASSLAGWDIQYF.

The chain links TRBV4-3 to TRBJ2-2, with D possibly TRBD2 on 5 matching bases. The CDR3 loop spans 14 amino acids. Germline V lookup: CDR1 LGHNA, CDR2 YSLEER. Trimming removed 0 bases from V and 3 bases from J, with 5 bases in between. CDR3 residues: CASSQDGDTGELFF. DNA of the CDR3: TGCGCCAGCAGCCAAGACGGGGACACCGGGGAGCTGTTTTTT.

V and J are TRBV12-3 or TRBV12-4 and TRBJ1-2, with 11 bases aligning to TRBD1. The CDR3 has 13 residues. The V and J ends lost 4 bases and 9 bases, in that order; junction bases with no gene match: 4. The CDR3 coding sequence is TGTGCCAGCAGTTACCGGGACAGGGGGAGCTACACCTTC. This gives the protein CASSYRDRGSYTF.

This CDR3 reads CASADRLTYEQYF. As DNA, the CDR3 is TGTGCCAGCGCCGACAGGCTAACCTACGAGCAGTACTTC. The rearrangement uses TRBV12-3 or TRBV12-4 and TRBJ2-7, with a weak D call TRBD1 (6 bases). V shed 8 bases and J shed 2 bases, with 13 bases lying between them. This CDR3 comprises 13 residues.

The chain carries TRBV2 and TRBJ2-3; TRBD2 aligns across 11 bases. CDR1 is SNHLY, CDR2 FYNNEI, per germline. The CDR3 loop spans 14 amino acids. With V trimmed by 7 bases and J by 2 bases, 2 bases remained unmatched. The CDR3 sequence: CASKTSGNTDTQYF. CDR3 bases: TGTGCCAGCAAGACTAGCGGGAACACAGATACGCAGTATTTT. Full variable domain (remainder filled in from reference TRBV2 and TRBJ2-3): EPEVTQTPSHQVTQMGQEVILRCVPISNHLYFYWYRQILGQKVEFLVSFYNNEISEKSEIFDDQFSVERPDGSNFTLKIRSTKLEDSAMYFCASKTSGNTDTQYFGPGTRLTVL.

CDR3 bases: TGTGCCAGCAGGCGAAGTCGGGACGGCTCCTACGAGCAGTACTTC. This codes for CASRRSRDGSYEQYF. This chain connects TRBV5-5 to TRBJ2-7; either TRBD1 or TRBD2 may supply D (5 bases each). Germline CDR1 reads SGHKS; CDR2 reads YYEKEE (reference sequence). This CDR3 is built from 15 residues. The ends were cut back, 5 bases at V and 0 bases at J, with 15 bases in the middle.

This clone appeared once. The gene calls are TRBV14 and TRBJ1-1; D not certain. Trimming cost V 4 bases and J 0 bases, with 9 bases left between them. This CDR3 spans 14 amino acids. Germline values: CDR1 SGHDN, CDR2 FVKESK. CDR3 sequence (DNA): TGTGCCAGCAGCCGGGCCGGAATGAACACTGAAGCTTTCTTT. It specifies CASSRAGMNTEAFF. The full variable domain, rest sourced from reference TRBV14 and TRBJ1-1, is EAGVTQFPSHSVIEKGQTVTLRCDPISGHDNLYWYRRVMGKEIKFLLHFVKESKQDESGMPNNRFLAERTGGTYSTLKVQPAELEDSGVYFCASSRAGMNTEAFFGQGTRLTVV.